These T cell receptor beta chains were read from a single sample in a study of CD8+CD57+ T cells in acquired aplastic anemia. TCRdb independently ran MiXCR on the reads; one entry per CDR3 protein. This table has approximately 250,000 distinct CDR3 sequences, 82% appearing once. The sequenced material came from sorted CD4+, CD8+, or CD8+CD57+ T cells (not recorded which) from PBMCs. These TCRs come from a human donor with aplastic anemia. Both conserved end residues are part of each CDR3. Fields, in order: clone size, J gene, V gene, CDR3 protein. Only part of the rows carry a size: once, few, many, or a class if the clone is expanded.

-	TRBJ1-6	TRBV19	CASSQVSSYNSPLHF
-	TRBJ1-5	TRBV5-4	CASSINDGANQPQHF
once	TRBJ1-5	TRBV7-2	CASSLTGGSHPQHF
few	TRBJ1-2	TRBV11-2	CASSFHPGADYGYTF
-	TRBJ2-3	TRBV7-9	CASSLASGRRNEQF
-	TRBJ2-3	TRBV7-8	CASSVAGGPDTQYYF
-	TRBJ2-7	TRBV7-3	CASSFSHGAKENHF
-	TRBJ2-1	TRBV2	CASRHGRTGRQSF
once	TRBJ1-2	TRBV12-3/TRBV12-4	CASSLGQGVGSYTF
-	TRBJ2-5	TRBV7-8	CASSLGSDEESECF
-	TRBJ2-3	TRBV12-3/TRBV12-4	CASSLLRGSEQYFF
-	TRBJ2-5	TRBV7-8	CAGQWARETKSF
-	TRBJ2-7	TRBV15	CATSRAQGNSYEQYF
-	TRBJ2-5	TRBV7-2	CASSLAGGTKKTQYF
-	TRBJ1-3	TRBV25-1	CATSENSGNTIYF
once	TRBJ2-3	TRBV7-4	CASSLRLAAGDTQYF
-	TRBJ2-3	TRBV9	CASSTEGTATDTQYF